This T cell receptor (beta chain) was sequenced during a study of beta chain features in type 1 diabetes. Study details: Sorted cells from all samples, numbering 107,917,701, were examined. Overall study findings and caveats: TCRB CDR3 length was moderately but significantly reduced in all four CD4+ subsets of Type 1 diabetes patients.

This clone was seen a handful of times. Its target is unknown. Losses at the gene ends were 6 bases for V and 4 bases for J; bases not matched to a gene: 5. Germline CDR1 reads SGHTA; CDR2 reads FQGNSA. There are 14 residues in the CDR3. Since all of the isolated RNA was reverse transcribed, expressed TCRB transcripts were what got sequenced. Assay used: immunoSEQ multiplex PCR; TCRdb lists only in-frame clones, some missing. Among about 660,000 clones listed, more than 13% were seen once. The sequencing sample was made of naive CD4+ T cells from blood. The gene calls are TRBV7-2 and TRBJ2-3; 9 nucleotides line up with TRBD1. This sequence originates from a young man with type 1 diabetes. The CDR3 protein is CASSFTGGADTQYF. DNA for the CDR3: TGTGCCAGCAGTTTTACAGGGGGCGCAGATACGCAGTATTTT.